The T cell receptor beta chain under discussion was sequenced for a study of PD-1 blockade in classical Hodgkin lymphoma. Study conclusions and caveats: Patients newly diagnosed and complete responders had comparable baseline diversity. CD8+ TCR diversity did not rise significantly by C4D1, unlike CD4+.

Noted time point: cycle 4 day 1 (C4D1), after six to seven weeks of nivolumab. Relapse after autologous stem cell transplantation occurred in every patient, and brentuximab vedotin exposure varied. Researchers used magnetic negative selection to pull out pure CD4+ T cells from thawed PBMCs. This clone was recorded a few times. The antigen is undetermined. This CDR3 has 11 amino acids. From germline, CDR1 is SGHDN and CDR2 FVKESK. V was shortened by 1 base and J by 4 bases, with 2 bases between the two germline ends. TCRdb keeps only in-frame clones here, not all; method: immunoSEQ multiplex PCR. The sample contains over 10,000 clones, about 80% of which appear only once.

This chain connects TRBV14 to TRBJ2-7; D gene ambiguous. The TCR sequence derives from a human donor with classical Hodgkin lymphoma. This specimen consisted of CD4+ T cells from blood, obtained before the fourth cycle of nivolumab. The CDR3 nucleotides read TGTGCCAGCAGCCAAGGGTACGAGCAGTACTTC. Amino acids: CASSQGYEQYF.